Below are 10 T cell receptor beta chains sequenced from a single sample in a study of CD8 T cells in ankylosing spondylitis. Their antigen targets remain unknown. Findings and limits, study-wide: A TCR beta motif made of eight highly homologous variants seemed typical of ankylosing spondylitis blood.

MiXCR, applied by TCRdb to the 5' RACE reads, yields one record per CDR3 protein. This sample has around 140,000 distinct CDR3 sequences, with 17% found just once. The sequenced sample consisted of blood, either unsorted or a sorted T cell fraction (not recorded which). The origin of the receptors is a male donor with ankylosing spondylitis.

CDR3 region: CASSLAPGGSYNEQFF. The CDR3, as DNA: TGTGCCAGCAGTTTAGCGCCGGGAGGGTCCTACAATGAGCAGTTCTTC. The chain joins TRBV12-3 or TRBV12-4 to TRBJ2-1, with 8 bases lining up with TRBD2. The CDR3 is 16 residues long. J was trimmed by 1 base and V by 0 bases; bases with no gene match: 2.

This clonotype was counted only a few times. Here the CDR3 reads CASSGLSSNTEAFF. The CDR3 nucleotides are TGTGCCAGCAGCGGATTGAGCTCGAACACTGAAGCTTTCTTT. The genes are TRBV7-6 and TRBJ1-1; D is uncertain. The CDR3 runs to 14 residues. Germline CDR1 is SGHVS and CDR2 is FNYEAQ. Trimming took off 5 bases at V and 1 base at J, with 11 bases between the two ends.

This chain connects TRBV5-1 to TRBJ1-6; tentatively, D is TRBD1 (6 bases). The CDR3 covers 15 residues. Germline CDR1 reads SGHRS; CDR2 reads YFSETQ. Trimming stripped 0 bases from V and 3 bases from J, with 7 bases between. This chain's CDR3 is CASSLVDSYNSPLHF. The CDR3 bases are TGCGCCAGCAGCTTGGTGGACAGCTATAATTCACCCCTCCACTTT.

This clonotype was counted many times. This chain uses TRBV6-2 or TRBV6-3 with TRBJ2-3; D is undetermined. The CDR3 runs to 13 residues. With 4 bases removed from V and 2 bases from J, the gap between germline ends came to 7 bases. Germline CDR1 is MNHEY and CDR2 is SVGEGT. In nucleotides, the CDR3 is TGTGCCAGCAGTTCAAGGGTCACAGATACGCAGTATTTT. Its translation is CASSSRVTDTQYF.

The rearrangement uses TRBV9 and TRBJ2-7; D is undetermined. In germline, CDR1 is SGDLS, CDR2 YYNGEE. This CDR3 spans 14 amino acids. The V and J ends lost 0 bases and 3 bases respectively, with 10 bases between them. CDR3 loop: CASSVDQLNYEQYF. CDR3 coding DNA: TGTGCCAGCAGCGTAGATCAACTGAACTACGAGCAGTACTTC.

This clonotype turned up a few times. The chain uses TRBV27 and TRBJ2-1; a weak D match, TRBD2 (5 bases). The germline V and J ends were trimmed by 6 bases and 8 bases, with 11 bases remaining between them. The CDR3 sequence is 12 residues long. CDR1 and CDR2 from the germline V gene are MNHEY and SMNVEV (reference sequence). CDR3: CASRLARDEQFF. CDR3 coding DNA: TGTGCCAGCAGGCTAGCCCGCGATGAGCAGTTCTTC.

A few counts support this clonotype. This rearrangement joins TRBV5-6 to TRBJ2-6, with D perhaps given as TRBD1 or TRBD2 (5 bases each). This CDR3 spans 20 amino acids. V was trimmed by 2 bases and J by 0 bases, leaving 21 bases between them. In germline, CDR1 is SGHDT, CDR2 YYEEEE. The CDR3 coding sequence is TGTGCCAGCAGCTTTCCCCTCACCGGGACGGTATCCTCTGGGGCCAACGTCCTGACTTTC. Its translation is CASSFPLTGTVSSGANVLTF. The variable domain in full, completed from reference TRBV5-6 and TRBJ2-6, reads DAGVTQSPTHLIKTRGQQVTLRCSPKSGHDTVSWYQQALGQGPQFIFQYYEEEERQRGNFPDRFSGHQFPNYSSELNVNALLLGDSALYLCASSFPLTGTVSSGANVLTFGAGSRLTVL.

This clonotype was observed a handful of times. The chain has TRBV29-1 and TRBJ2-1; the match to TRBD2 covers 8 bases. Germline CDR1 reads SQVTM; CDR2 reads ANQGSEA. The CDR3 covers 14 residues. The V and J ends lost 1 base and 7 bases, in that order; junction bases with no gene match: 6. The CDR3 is CSVEGLAGRNEQFF. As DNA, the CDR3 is TGCAGCGTTGAAGGGCTAGCGGGTAGGAATGAGCAGTTCTTC.

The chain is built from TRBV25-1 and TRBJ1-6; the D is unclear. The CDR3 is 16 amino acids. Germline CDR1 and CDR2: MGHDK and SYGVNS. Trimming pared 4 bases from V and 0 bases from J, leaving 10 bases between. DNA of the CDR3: TGTGCCAGCAGTGGTGGCGGGAGCTCCTATAATTCACCCCTCCACTTT. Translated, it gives CASSGGGSSYNSPLHF.

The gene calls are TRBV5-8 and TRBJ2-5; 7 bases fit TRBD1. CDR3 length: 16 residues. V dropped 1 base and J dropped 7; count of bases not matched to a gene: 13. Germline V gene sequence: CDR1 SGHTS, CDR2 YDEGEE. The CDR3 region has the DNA TGTGCCAGCAGCTTGTCGGACAGGACATACATGGGGACCCAGTACTTC. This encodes CASSLSDRTYMGTQYF.